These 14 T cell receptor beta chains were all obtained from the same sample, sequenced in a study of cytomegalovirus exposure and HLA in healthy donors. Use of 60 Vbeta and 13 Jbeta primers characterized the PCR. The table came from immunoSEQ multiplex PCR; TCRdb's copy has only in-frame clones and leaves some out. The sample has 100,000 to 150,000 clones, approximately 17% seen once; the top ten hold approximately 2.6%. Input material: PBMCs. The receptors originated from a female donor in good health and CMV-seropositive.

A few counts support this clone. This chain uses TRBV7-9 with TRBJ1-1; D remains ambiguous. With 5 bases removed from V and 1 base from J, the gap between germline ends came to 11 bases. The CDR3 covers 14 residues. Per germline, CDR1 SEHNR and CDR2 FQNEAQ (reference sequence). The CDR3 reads CASSPRRRNTEAFF. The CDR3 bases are TGTGCCAGCAGCCCCCGAAGGAGGAACACTGAAGCTTTCTTT. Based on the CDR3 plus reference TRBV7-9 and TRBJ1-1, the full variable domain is DTGVSQNPRHKITKRGQNVTFRCDPISEHNRLYWYRQTLGQGPEFLTYFQNEAQLEKSRLLSDRFSAERPKGSFSTLEIQRTEQGDSAMYLCASSPRRRNTEAFFGQGTRLTVV.

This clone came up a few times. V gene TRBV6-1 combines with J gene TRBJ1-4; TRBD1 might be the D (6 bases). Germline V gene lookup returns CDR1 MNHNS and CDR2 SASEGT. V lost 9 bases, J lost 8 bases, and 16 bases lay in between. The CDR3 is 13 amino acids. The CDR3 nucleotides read TGTGCCAGTCATACGGGGAGGGGGGAAAAACTGTTTTTT. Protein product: CASHTGRGEKLFF.

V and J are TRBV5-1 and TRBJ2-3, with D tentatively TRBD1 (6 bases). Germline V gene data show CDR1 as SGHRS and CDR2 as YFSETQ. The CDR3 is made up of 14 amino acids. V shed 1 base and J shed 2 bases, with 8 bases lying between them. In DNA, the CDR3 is TGCGCCAGCAGCTTGAACAGGGCCACAGATACGCAGTATTTT. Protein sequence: CASSLNRATDTQYF. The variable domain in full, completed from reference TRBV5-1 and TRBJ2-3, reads KAGVTQTPRYLIKTRGQQVTLSCSPISGHRSVSWYQQTPGQGLQFLFEYFSETQRNKGNFPGRFSGRQFSNSRSEMNVSTLELGDSALYLCASSLNRATDTQYFGPGTRLTVL.

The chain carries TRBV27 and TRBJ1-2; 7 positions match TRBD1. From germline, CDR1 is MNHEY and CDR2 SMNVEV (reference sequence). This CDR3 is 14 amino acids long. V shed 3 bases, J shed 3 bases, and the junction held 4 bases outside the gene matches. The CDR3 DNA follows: TGTGCCAGCAGTTTCCGCAGGGGGGACTATGGCTACACCTTC. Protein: CASSFRRGDYGYTF.

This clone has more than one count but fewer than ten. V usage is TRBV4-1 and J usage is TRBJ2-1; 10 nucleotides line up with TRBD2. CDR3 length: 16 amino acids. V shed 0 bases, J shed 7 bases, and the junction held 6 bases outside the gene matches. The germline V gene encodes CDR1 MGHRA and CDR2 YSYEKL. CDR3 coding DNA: TGCGCCAGCAGCCAAGATCCCGGACTAGCGGTTAATGAGCAGTTCTTC. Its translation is CASSQDPGLAVNEQFF.

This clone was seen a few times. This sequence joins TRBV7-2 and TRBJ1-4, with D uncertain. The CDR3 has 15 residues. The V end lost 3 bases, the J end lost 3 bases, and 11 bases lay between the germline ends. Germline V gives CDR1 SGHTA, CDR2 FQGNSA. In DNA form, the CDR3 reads TGTGCCAGCAGCTTTTTCTCGGGTGCTAATGAAAAACTGTTTTTT. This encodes CASSFFSGANEKLFF.

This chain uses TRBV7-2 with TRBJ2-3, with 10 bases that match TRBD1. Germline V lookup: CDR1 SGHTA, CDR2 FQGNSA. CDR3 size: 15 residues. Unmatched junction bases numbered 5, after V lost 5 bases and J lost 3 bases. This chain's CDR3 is CASSRGQGTTDTQYF. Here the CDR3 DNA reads TGTGCCAGCAGCAGGGGACAGGGGACGACAGATACGCAGTATTTT.

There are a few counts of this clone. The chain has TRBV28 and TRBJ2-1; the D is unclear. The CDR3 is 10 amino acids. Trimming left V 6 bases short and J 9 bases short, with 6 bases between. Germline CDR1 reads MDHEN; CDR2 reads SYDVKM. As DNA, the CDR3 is TGTGCCAGCAGATCGGTTGAGCAGTTCTTC. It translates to CASRSVEQFF.

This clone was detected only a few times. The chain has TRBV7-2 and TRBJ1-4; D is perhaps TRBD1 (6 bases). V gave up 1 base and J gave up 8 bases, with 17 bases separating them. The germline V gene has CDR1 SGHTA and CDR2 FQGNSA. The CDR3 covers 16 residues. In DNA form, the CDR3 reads TGTGCCAGCAGCTTAGGGCTACAGGGTATAGGGGAAAAACTGTTTTTT. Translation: CASSLGLQGIGEKLFF.

The CDR3 sequence is CASSYIGGSTEAFF. The DNA of the CDR3 is TGTGCCAGCAGTTATATCGGGGGATCCACTGAAGCTTTCTTT. The chain combines TRBV28 with TRBJ1-1; weak D call: TRBD1 (5 bases). Deletions cut 4 bases from V and 4 bases from J, with 13 bases between. This CDR3 is 14 amino acids long. The germline gives CDR1 MDHEN, CDR2 SYDVKM.

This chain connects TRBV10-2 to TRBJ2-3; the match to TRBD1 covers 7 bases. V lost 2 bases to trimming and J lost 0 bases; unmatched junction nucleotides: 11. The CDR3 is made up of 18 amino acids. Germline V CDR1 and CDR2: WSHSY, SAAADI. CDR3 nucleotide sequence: TGCGCCAGCAGTGAGCGAACCGGGACAGCCACTAGCACAGATACGCAGTATTTT. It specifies CASSERTGTATSTDTQYF.

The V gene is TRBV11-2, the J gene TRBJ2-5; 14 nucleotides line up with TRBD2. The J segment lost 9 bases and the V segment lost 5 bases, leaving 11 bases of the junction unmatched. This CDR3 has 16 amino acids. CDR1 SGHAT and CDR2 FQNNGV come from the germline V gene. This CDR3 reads CASSPRGLTSGGAQYF. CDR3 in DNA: TGTGCCAGCAGCCCCAGAGGTCTGACTAGCGGGGGGGCCCAGTACTTC.

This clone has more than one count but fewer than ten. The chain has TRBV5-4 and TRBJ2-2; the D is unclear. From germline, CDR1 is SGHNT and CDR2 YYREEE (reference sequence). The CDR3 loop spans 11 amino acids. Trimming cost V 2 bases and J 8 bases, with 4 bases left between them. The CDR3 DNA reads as TGTGCCAGCAGCTTTAATGGGGAGCTGTTTTTT. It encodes CASSFNGELFF.

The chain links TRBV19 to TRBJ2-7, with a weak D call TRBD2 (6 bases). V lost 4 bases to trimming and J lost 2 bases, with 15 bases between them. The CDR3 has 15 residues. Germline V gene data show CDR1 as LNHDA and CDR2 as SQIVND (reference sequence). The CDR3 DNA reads TGTGCCAGTAGTAATTCGGGACTCATGACCTACGAGCAGTACTTC. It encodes CASSNSGLMTYEQYF.